This T cell receptor (beta chain) is from a study of T cell responses to AZD1222 COVID-19 vaccine. Study as a whole: Second-dose schedules of about 4 or about 12 weeks were combined.

TCRdb keeps only in-frame clones here, not all; method: immunoSEQ multiplex PCR. The data contain under 80,000 clones, around 88% of them singletons. As to this clone: Its antigen is unidentified.

Germline V lookup: CDR1 KGHDR, CDR2 SFDVKD. V shed 7 bases and J shed 3 bases, with 14 bases lying between them. The CDR3 spans 15 residues. Study observations and caveats: Nearly half of spike-specific TCRs reportedly target unmutated variant regions.

This TCR was sampled from an adult in good health. This material consisted of peripheral blood, taken on day 0 of AZD1222 vaccination. This sequence joins TRBV24-1 and TRBJ2-2, with unresolved D. The CDR3 DNA reads TGTGCCACCAGCGACATAGTCGGGCACACCGGGGAGCTGTTTTTT. It translates to CATSDIVGHTGELFF.